The rows below give T cell receptor beta chains drawn from one sample of a study of early stage breast cancer tumors. The protocol was immunoSEQ multiplex PCR, while the TCRdb copy is restricted to in-frame clones and leaves out a portion. The data hold approximately 70,000 clones, with 65% to 85% observed a single time. The sequencing input was blood. The receptors were gathered from a person between 35 and 49 years old with breast cancer. CDR3s include the opening cysteine and the closing phenylalanine or tryptophan. D genes are given only for firm matches. Where a row states a size, it is once, few, many or the class of an expanded clone; other rows omit it.

v_gene	j_gene	abundance	d_gene	CDR3aa	CDR3nt
TRBV4-1	TRBJ2-2	NA	TRBD1	CASSQGTGYTGELFF	TGCGCCAGCAGCCAGGGGACAGGGTACACCGGGGAGCTGTTTTTT
TRBV28	TRBJ2-7	once	TRBD1	CASSLGGQYEQYF	TGTGCCAGCAGTTTAGGGGGACAGTACGAGCAGTACTTC
TRBV18	TRBJ2-3	NA	TRBD2	CASSPYQGGTDTQYF	TGTGCCAGCTCACCCTACCAGGGAGGGACAGATACGCAGTATTTT
TRBV7-3	TRBJ1-1	NA	NA	CASSLHGGLTEAFF	TGTGCCAGCAGCTTACACGGGGGCCTTACTGAAGCTTTCTTT
TRBV9	TRBJ2-1	NA	NA	CASSRQGQYNEQFF	TGTGCCAGCAGCAGACAAGGACAATACAATGAGCAGTTCTTC
TRBV4-1	TRBJ2-1	few	TRBD1	CASSHATGVGEQFF	TGCGCCAGCAGCCACGCAACAGGGGTTGGGGAGCAGTTCTTC
TRBV10-3	TRBJ2-3	NA	NA	CATSPSTDTQYF	TGTGCCACCTCCCCTTCCACAGATACGCAGTATTTT
TRBV7-9	TRBJ2-1	NA	TRBD2	CASSFFRTSGRSNEQFF	TGTGCCAGCAGCTTCTTCCGGACTAGCGGGAGAAGTAATGAGCAGTTCTTC
TRBV6-5	TRBJ1-2	once	NA	CASSRDNPLLYGYTF	TGTGCCAGCAGCAGGGACAACCCTCTGCTCTATGGCTACACCTTC
TRBV28	TRBJ1-5	NA	TRBD1	CASISGDRKIVGNQPQHF	TGTGCCAGCATCTCCGGGGACAGGAAAATCGTGGGCAATCAGCCCCAGCATTTT
TRBV28	TRBJ1-2	NA	NA	CASTKGRGRGGYTF	TGTGCCAGCACCAAGGGGAGGGGAAGAGGGGGCTACACCTTC
TRBV5-4	TRBJ2-3	NA	NA	CASSSQGATDTQYF	TGTGCCAGCAGCTCCCAGGGAGCCACAGATACGCAGTATTTT
TRBV19	TRBJ1-5	NA	NA	CASDPRGGNQPQHF	TGTGCCAGTGACCCAAGGGGGGGCAATCAGCCCCAGCATTTT
TRBV23-1	TRBJ2-7	NA	NA	CASSQTIEAPAGRQVVGSYEQYF	TGCGCCAGCAGTCAAACGATCGAGGCTCCGGCTGGGCGACAGGTGGTCGGCTCCTACGAGCAGTACTTC
TRBV28	TRBJ1-5	few	NA	CAIQGIFQPQHF	TGTGCCATCCAGGGGATTTTTCAGCCCCAGCATTTT
TRBV6-5	TRBJ2-7	NA	TRBD1	CASSFQRQGAYEQYF	TGTGCCAGCAGTTTCCAGAGACAGGGGGCGTATGAGCAGTACTTC
TRBV29-1	TRBJ2-3	NA	TRBD2	CSVGDTLAGGPTDTQYF	TGCAGCGTGGGGGATACACTAGCGGGAGGACCCACAGATACGCAGTATTTT
TRBV6-5	TRBJ2-3	once	NA	CASSFLRGTDTQYF	TGTGCCAGCAGTTTCTTGCGAGGCACAGATACGCAGTATTTT
TRBV28	TRBJ2-3	NA	NA	CASGGQADTQYF	TGTGCCAGCGGAGGGCAGGCAGATACGCAGTATTTT
TRBV7-9	TRBJ1-4	NA	NA	CASSLVSPNEKLFF	TGTGCCAGCAGCTTAGTATCCCCTAATGAAAAACTGTTTTTT
TRBV6-1	TRBJ2-5	NA	NA	CASSPGALRTQYF	TGTGCCAGCAGTCCCGGGGCGCTTCGGACCCAGTACTTC
TRBV7-9	TRBJ2-2	once	NA	CASSLGVGATGELFF	TGTGCCAGCAGCTTAGGTGTGGGAGCCACCGGGGAGCTGTTTTTT
TRBV7-2	TRBJ2-7	few	NA	CASSLTTYEQYF	TGTGCCAGCAGCTTGACGACCTACGAGCAGTACTTC
TRBV29-1	TRBJ1-1	NA	NA	CSVEEGSTEAFF	TGCAGCGTTGAGGAGGGGTCCACTGAAGCTTTCTTT
TRBV11-3	TRBJ2-7	NA	TRBD2	CASSLAGGSYEQYF	TGTGCCAGCAGCTTAGCGGGAGGCTCCTACGAGCAGTACTTC
TRBV2	TRBJ2-5	NA	NA	CASSERGGAGETQYF	TGTGCCAGCAGTGAAAGAGGGGGGGCTGGGGAGACCCAGTACTTC
TRBV28	TRBJ1-2	NA	TRBD1	CASAGQGNYGYTF	TGTGCCAGCGCGGGACAGGGAAACTATGGCTACACCTTC
TRBV5-6	TRBJ1-2	NA	NA	CASSLEGDGYTF	TGTGCCAGCAGCTTGGAAGGGGATGGCTACACCTTC
TRBV28	TRBJ2-1	NA	NA	CASSRTEGNSYNEQFF	TGTGCCAGCAGCCGTACAGAGGGGAACTCCTACAATGAGCAGTTCTTC
TRBV28	TRBJ2-7	NA	TRBD1	CASSAEAGTGIYEQYF	TGTGCCAGCAGCGCCGAAGCCGGGACAGGGATCTACGAGCAGTACTTC
TRBV19	TRBJ2-7	NA	TRBD1	CASSNRDRPPYEQYF	TGTGCCAGTAGTAACCGGGACAGGCCTCCCTACGAGCAGTACTTC
TRBV10-3	TRBJ2-2	NA	NA	CASQGRETGELFF	TGTGCCAGTCAAGGCAGGGAAACCGGGGAGCTGTTTTTT
TRBV19	TRBJ2-3	NA	NA	CASSIPGTQTDTQYF	TGTGCCAGTAGTATCCCCGGGACCCAGACGGATACGCAGTATTTT
TRBV6-6	TRBJ1-1	NA	NA	CASSRTGQNTEAFF	TGTGCCAGCAGTAGGACGGGGCAGAACACTGAAGCTTTCTTT
TRBV6-1	TRBJ2-2	once	TRBD2	CASSIAGVGTGELFF	TGTGCCAGCAGTATAGCGGGAGTAGGCACCGGGGAGCTGTTTTTT
TRBV13	TRBJ2-2	NA	NA	CASSSSSGGTGELFF	TGTGCCAGCAGCTCCTCCTCCGGGGGCACCGGGGAGCTGTTTTTT
TRBV19	TRBJ1-2	NA	TRBD1	CASSIGDRPYGYTF	TGTGCCAGTAGTATAGGGGACAGGCCCTATGGCTACACCTTC
TRBV25-1	TRBJ2-1	once	NA	CASSEVGNSYNEQFF	TGTGCCAGCAGTGAAGTGGGGAACTCCTACAATGAGCAGTTCTTC
TRBV5-1	TRBJ2-1	NA	TRBD1	CASSLVGGAYNEQFF	TGCGCCAGCAGCTTGGTAGGGGGCGCCTACAATGAGCAGTTCTTC
TRBV10-3	TRBJ2-1	NA	TRBD1	CAISESTGGGNEQFF	TGTGCCATCAGTGAGTCGACAGGGGGTGGGAATGAGCAGTTCTTC
TRBV28	TRBJ2-1	NA	NA	CASSFRTDDYNEQFF	TGTGCCAGCAGTTTCAGGACTGACGACTACAATGAGCAGTTCTTC
TRBV12-5	TRBJ1-1	NA	NA	CASGPDMGLNTEAFF	TGTGCTAGTGGCCCTGACATGGGGTTGAACACTGAAGCTTTCTTT
TRBV28	TRBJ2-3	NA	NA	CASRKGSTDTQYF	TGTGCCAGCAGAAAAGGGTCCACAGATACGCAGTATTTT
TRBV5-1	TRBJ2-1	NA	TRBD2	CASSLAGGLNEQFF	TGCGCCAGCAGCTTGGCGGGAGGCCTCAATGAGCAGTTCTTC
TRBV19	TRBJ2-5	NA	TRBD1	CASSTGTGARETQYF	TGTGCCAGTAGTACCGGGACAGGGGCGAGGGAAACCCAGTACTTC
TRBV7-9	TRBJ2-1	NA	TRBD2	CASSPSGKMFF	TGTGCCAGCAGCCCTAGCGGGAAGATGTTCTTC
TRBV7-9	TRBJ1-2	NA	NA	CASSFDSTGGYTF	TGTGCCAGCAGCTTTGACAGCACCGGGGGCTACACCTTC
TRBV7-8	TRBJ2-2	NA	TRBD2	CASSPRTSGRANTGELFF	TGTGCCAGCAGCCCAAGGACTAGCGGGAGGGCCAACACCGGGGAGCTGTTTTTT
TRBV19	TRBJ1-5	NA	TRBD1	CASMGQGLILNQPQHF	TGTGCCAGTATGGGACAGGGCCTAATCCTCAATCAGCCCCAGCATTTT
TRBV7-8	TRBJ2-7	NA	TRBD2	CASSLSGIGSYEQYF	TGTGCCAGCAGCTTAAGCGGGATCGGGTCCTACGAGCAGTACTTC
TRBV2	TRBJ2-7	NA	NA	CASKRGLFYEQYF	TGTGCCAGCAAAAGGGGACTCTTCTACGAGCAGTACTTC
TRBV28	TRBJ1-4	NA	NA	CASSSDATNEKLFF	TGTGCCAGCAGTTCGGACGCAACTAATGAAAAACTGTTTTTT
TRBV11-2	TRBJ2-7	NA	NA	CASSLNRLYEQYF	TGTGCCAGCAGCTTAAACAGGCTCTACGAGCAGTACTTC